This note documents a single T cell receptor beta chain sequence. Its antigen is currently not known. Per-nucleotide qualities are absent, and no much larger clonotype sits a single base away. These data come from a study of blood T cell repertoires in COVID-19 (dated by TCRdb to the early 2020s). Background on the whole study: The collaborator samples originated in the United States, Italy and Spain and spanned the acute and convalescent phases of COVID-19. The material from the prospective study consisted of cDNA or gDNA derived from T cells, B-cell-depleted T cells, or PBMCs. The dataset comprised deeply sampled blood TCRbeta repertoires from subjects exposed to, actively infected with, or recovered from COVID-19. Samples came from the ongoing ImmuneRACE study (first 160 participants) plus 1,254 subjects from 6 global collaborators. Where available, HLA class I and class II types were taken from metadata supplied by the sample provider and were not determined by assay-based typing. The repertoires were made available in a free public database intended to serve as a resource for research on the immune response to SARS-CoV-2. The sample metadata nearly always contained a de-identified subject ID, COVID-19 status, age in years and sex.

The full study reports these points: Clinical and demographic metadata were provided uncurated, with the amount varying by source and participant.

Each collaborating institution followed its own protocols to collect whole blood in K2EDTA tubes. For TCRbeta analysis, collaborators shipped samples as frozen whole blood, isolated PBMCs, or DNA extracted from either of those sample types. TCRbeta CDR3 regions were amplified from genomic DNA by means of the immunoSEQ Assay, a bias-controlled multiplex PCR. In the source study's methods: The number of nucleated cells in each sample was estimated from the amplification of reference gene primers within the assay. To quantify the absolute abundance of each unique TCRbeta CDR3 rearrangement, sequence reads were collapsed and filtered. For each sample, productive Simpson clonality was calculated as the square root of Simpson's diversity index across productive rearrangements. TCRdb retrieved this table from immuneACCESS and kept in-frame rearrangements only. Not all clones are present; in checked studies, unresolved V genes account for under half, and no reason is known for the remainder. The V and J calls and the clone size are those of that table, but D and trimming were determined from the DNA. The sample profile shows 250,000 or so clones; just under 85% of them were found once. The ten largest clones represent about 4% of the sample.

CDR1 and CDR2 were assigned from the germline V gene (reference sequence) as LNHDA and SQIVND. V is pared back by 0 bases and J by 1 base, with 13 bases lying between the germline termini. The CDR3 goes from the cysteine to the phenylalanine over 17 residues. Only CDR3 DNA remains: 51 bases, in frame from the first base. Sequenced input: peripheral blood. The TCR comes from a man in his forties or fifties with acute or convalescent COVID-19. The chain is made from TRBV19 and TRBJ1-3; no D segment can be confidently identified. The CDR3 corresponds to CASSIDDGVRSGNTIYF. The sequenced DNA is TGTGCCAGTAGTATAGACGACGGGGTGCGATCTGGAAACACCATATATTTT.